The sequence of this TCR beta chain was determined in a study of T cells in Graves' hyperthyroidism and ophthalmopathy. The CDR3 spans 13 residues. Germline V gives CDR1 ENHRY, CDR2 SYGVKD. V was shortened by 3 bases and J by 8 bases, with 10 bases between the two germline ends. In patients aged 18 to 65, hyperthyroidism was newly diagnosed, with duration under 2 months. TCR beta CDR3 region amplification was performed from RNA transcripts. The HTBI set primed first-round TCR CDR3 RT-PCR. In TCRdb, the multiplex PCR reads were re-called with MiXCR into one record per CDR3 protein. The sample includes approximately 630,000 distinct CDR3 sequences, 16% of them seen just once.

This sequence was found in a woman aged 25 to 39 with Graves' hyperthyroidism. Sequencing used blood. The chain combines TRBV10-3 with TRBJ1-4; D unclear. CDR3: CAISEYQREKLFF. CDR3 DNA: TGTGCCATCAGTGAATACCAAAGGGAAAAACTGTTTTTT.